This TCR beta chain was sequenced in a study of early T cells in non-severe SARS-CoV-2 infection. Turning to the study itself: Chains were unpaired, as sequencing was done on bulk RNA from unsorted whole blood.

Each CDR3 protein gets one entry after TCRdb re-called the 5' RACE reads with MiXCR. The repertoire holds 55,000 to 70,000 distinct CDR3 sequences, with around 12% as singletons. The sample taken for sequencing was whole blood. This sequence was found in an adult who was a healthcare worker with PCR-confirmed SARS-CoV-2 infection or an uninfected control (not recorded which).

The CDR3 reads CASRGTANTEAFF. The CDR3 DNA sequence: TGTGCCAGCAGAGGGACGGCGAACACTGAAGCTTTCTTT. This sequence joins TRBV6-5 and TRBJ1-1, with D possibly matching TRBD1 (5 bases). The V and J ends lost 6 bases and 1 base respectively, with 9 bases between them. Germline V gene sequence: CDR1 MNHEY, CDR2 SVGAGI. The CDR3 extends over 13 amino acids.